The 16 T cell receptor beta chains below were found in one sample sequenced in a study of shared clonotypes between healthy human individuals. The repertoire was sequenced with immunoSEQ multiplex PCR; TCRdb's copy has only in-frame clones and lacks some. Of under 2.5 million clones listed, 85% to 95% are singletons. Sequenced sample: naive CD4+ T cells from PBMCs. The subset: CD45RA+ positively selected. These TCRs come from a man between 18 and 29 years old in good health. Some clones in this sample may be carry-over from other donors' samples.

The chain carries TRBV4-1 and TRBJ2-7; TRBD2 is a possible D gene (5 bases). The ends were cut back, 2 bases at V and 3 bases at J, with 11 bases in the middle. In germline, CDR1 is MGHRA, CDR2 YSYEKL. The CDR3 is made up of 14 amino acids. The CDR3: CASSQPGSGYEQYF. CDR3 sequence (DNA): TGCGCCAGCAGCCAACCGGGGTCAGGCTACGAGCAGTACTTC.

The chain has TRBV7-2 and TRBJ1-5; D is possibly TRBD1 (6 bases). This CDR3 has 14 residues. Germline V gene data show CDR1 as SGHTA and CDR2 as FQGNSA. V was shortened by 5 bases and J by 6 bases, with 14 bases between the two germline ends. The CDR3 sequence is CASSIKMGAQPQHF. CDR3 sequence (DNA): TGTGCCAGCAGCATTAAGATGGGGGCTCAGCCCCAGCATTTT.

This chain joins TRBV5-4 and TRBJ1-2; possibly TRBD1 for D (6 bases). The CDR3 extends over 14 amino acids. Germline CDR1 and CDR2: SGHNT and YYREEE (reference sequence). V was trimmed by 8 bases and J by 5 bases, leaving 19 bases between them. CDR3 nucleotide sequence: TGTGCCAGTCGGGGACAAGGACAAGTGTATGGCTACACCTTC. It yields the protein CASRGQGQVYGYTF.

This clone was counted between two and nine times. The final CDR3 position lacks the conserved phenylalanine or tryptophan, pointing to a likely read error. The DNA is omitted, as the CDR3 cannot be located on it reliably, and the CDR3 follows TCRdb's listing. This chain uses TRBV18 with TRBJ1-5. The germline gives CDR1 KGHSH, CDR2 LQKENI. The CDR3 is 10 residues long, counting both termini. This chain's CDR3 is CASSPGPDQP.

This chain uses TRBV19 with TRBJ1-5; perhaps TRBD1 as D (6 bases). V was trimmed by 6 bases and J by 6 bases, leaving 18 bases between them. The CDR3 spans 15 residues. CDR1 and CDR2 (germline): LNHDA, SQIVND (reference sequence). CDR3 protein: CASREQGTLSQPQHF. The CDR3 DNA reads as TGTGCCAGTAGAGAACAGGGAACGCTCAGTCAGCCCCAGCATTTT.

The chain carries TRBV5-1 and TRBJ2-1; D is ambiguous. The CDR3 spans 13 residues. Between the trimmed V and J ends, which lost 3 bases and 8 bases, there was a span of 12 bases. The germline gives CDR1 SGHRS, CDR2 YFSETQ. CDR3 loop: CASSSLSLYEQFF. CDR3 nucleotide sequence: TGCGCCAGCAGCTCACTTAGTTTATATGAGCAGTTCTTC.

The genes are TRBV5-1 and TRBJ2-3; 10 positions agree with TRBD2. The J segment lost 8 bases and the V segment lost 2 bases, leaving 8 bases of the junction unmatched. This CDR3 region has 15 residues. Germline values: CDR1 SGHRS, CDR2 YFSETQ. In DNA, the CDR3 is TGCGCCAGCAGCTTCCTAGCGGGAGAGGCGGGTACGCAGTATTTT. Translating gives CASSFLAGEAGTQYF.

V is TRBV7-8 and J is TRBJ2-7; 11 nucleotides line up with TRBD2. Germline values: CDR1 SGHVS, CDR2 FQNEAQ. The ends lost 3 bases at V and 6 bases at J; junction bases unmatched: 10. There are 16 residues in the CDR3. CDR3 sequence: CASSFWELAGVGEQYF. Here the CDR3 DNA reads TGTGCCAGCAGCTTTTGGGAACTAGCGGGAGTAGGCGAGCAGTACTTC. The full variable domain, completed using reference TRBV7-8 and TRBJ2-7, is GAGVSQSPRYKVAKRGQDVALRCDPISGHVSLFWYQQALGQGPEFLTYFQNEAQLDKSGLPSDRFFAERPEGSVSTLKIQRTQQEDSAVYLCASSFWELAGVGEQYFGPGTRLTVT.

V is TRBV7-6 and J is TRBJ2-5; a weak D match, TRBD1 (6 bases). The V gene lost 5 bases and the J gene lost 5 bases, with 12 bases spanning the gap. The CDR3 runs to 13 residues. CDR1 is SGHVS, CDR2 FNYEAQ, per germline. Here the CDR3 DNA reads TGTGCCAGCAGCCGGTTGAGGGGGGAGACCCAGTACTTC. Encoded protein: CASSRLRGETQYF.

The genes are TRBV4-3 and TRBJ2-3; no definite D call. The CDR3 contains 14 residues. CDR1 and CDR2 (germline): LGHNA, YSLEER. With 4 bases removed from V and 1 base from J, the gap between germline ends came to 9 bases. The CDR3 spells CASSPRGGTDTQYF. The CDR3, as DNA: TGCGCCAGCAGCCCGCGAGGTGGCACAGATACGCAGTATTTT.

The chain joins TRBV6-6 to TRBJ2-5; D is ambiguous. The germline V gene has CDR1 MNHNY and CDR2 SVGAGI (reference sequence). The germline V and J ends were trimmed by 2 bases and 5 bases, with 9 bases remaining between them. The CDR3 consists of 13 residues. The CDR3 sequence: CASSYGRSETQYF. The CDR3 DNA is TGTGCCAGCAGTTACGGGCGTTCGGAGACCCAGTACTTC.

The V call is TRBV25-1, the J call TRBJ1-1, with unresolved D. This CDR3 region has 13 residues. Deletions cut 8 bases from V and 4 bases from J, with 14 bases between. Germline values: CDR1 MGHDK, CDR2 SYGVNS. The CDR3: CASLDYSTTEAFF. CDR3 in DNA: TGTGCCAGCCTGGACTATTCCACCACTGAAGCTTTCTTT. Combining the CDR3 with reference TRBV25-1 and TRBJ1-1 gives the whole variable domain EADIYQTPRYLVIGTGKKITLECSQTMGHDKMYWYQQDPGMELHLIHYSYGVNSTEKGDLSSESTVSRIRTEHFPLTLESARPSHTSQYLCASLDYSTTEAFFGQGTRLTVV.

CDR3 loop: CASSLYLADRYNEQFF. CDR3 DNA sequence: TGTGCCAGCAGTTTATATCTAGCGGATCGGTACAATGAGCAGTTCTTC. This chain joins TRBV27 and TRBJ2-1; 7 nucleotides agree with TRBD2. The CDR3 covers 16 residues. V shed 1 base, J shed 4 bases, and the junction held 7 bases outside the gene matches. In germline, CDR1 is MNHEY, CDR2 SMNVEV (reference sequence).

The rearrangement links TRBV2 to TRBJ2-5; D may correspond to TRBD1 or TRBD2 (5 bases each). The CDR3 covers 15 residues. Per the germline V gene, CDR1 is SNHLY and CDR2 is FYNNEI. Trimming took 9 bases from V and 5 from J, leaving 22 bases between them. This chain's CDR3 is CASWPRERLRETQYF. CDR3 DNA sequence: TGTGCCAGTTGGCCCAGGGAGAGGTTAAGGGAGACCCAGTACTTC. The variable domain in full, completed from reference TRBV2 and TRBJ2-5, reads EPEVTQTPSHQVTQMGQEVILRCVPISNHLYFYWYRQILGQKVEFLVSFYNNEISEKSEIFDDQFSVERPDGSNFTLKIRSTKLEDSAMYFCASWPRERLRETQYFGPGTRLLVL.

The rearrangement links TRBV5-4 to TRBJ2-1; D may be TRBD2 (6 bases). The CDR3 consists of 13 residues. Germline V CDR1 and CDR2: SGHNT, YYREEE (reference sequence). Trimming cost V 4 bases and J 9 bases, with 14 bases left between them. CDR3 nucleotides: TGTGCCAGCAGCCGACTAGGTCGGACTGAGCAGTTCTTC. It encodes CASSRLGRTEQFF. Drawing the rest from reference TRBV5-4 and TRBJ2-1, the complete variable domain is ETGVTQSPTHLIKTRGQQVTLRCSSQSGHNTVSWYQQALGQGPQFIFQYYREEENGRGNFPPRFSGLQFPNYSSELNVNALELDDSALYLCASSRLGRTEQFFGPGTRLTVL.

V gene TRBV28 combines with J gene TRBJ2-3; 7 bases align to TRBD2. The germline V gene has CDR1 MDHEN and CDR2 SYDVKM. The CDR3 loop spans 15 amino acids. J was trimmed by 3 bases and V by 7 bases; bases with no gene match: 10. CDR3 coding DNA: TGTGCCAGCACCCTAGGAGCGGGGTGGACAGATACGCAGTATTTT. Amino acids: CASTLGAGWTDTQYF. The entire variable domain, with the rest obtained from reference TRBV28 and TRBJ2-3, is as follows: DVKVTQSSRYLVKRTGEKVFLECVQDMDHENMFWYRQDPGLGLRLIYFSYDVKMKEKGDIPEGYSVSREKKERFSLILESASTNQTSMYLCASTLGAGWTDTQYFGPGTRLTVL.